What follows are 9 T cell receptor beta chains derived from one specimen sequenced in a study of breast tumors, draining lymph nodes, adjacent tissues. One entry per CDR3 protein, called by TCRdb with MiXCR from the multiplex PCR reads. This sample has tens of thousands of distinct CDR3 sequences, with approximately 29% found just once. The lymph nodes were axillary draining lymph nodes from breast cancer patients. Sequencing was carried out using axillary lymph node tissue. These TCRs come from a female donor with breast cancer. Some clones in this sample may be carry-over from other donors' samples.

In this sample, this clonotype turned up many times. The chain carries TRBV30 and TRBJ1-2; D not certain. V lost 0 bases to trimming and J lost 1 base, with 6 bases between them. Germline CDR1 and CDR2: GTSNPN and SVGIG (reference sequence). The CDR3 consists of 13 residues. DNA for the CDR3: TGTGCCTGGAGTGTGCCGAATAACTATGGCTACACCTTC. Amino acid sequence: CAWSVPNNYGYTF.

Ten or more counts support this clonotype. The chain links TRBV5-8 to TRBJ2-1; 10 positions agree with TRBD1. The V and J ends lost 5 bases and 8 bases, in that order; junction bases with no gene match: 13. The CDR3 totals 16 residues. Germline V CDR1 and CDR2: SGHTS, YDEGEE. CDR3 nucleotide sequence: TGTGCCAGCAGACACTACGGGACAGGGGTCATCGATGAGCAGTTCTTC. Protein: CASRHYGTGVIDEQFF. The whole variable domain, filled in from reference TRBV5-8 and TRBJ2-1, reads EAGVTQSPTHLIKTRGQQATLRCSPISGHTSVYWYQQALGLGLQFLLWYDEGEERNRGNFPPRFSGRQFPNYSSELNVNALELEDSALYLCASRHYGTGVIDEQFFGPGTRLTVL.

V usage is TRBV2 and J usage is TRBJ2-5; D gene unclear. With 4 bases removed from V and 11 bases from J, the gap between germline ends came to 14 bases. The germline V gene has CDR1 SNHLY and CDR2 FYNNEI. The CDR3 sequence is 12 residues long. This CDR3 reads CASSGIYNEQYF. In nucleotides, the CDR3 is TGTGCCAGCAGTGGAATCTACAATGAGCAGTACTTC.

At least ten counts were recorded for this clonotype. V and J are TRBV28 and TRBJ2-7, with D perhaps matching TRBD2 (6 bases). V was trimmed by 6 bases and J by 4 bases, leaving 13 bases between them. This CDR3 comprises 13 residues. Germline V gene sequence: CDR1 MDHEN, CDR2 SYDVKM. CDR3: CASRSRETYEQYF. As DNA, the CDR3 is TGTGCCAGCAGGTCACGGGAGACTTACGAGCAGTACTTC.

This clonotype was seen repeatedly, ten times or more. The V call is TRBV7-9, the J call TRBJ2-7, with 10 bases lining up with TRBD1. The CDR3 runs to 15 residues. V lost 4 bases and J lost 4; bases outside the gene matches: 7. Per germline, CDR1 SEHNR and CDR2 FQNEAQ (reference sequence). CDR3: CASSSAWDRGYEQYF. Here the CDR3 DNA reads TGTGCCAGCAGCTCCGCATGGGACAGGGGTTACGAGCAGTACTTC.

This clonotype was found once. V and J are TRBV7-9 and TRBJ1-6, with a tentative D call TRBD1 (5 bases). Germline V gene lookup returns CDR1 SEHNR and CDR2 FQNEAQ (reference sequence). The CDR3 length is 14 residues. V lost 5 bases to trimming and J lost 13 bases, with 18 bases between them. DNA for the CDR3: TGTGCCAGCAGCATCGGGGGTTGGGACTCGCCCCTCCACTTT. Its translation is CASSIGGWDSPLHF.

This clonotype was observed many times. The CDR3 DNA reads TGTGCCAGCAGGTCCGCGGCAGGGCGGGAGGGCTTGACCAATGAGCAGTTCTTC. Amino acids: CASRSAAGREGLTNEQFF. The chain couples TRBV12-3 or TRBV12-4 to TRBJ2-1; TRBD2 agrees at 9 bases. The V segment lost 6 bases and the J segment 6 bases; nucleotides outside the gene matches: 18. The CDR3 has 18 residues.

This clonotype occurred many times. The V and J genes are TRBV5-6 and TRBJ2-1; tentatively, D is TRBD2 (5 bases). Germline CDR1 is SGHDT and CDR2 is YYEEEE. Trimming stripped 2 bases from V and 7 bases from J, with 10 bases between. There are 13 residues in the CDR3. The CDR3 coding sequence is TGTGCCAGCAGCTTAAGTGGGAGTAATGAGCAGTTCTTC. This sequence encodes CASSLSGSNEQFF.

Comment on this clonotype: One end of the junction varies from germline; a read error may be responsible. Written as DNA, the CDR3 is TGTGGCATCAGTGGGTCTCCCCCCGGGACAGGGTCCCAGACCCAGTACTTC. Translating it yields CGISGSPPGTGSQTQYF. The J gene is TRBJ2-5, the V gene TRBV10-3, with 9 bases lining up with TRBD1. The CDR3 spans 17 residues. The germline CDR1 and CDR2 sequences are ENHRY and SYGVKD.